This T cell receptor (beta chain) was captured in a study of early T cells in non-severe SARS-CoV-2 infection. As for the study in general: Chains were not paired, and sequencing was done on bulk RNA from unsorted whole blood.

Notes on the study in general: Reliance on VDJdb matching favored anti-spike CD8 responses; private and CD4 specificities were missed.

This CDR3 is 17 amino acids long. J lost 4 bases, V lost 0 bases, and 8 bases had no gene match. Germline CDR1 reads SGHKS; CDR2 reads YYEKEE (reference sequence). Of note for this clonotype: Its specificity is not known.

Separate cDNA molecules each had unique molecular identifiers attached to them. TCRdb re-called the 5' RACE reads with MiXCR, one entry per CDR3 protein. Among 60,000 to 75,000 distinct CDR3 sequences listed, about 11% were seen once. The TCR sequence derives from an adult who was a healthcare worker with PCR-confirmed SARS-CoV-2 infection or an uninfected control (not recorded which). The chain links TRBV5-5 to TRBJ2-3, with 10 bases fitting TRBD2. The material sequenced was whole blood. CDR3 in amino acids: CASSLEGLAGVADTQYF. The CDR3, as DNA: TGTGCCAGCAGCTTGGAAGGTCTAGCGGGAGTCGCAGATACGCAGTATTTT.